This T cell receptor (beta chain) was found in a study of T cells after yellow fever vaccination. In the study overall: SMART-Seq v4 Ultra Low Input served to prepare low-cell-number fractions.

It was through 5'RACE template switching that TCR cDNA was made, with a universal primer site and UMIs added. A single record per CDR3 protein comes from TCRdb applying MiXCR to the 5' RACE reads. The sample lists 300,000 or so distinct CDR3 sequences; 10% to 15% were seen once. V lost 4 bases to trimming and J lost 6 bases, with 19 bases between them. From germline, CDR1 is LGHDT and CDR2 YNNKEL (reference sequence). The CDR3 contains 15 residues. Study-wide points: Clones from primary vaccination mostly reappeared after the booster (96% CD4, about 85% CD8). Weaker overall was a secondary response that nonetheless peaked faster, on day 5 versus 15.

A few counts support this clonotype. The antigen remains undetermined. This sequence was found in a man between 25 and 39 years old who received the YFV17D yellow fever vaccine. The chain links TRBV3-1 to TRBJ2-7, with D possibly being TRBD2 (7 bases). Sequenced here: CD4+ T cells sorted from PBMCs, sampled 45 days after the yellow fever booster vaccination. The CDR3 DNA reads TGTGCCAGCAGCCCAGAACAGGGAGGGGGTCGCGAGCAGTACTTC. It specifies CASSPEQGGGREQYF.